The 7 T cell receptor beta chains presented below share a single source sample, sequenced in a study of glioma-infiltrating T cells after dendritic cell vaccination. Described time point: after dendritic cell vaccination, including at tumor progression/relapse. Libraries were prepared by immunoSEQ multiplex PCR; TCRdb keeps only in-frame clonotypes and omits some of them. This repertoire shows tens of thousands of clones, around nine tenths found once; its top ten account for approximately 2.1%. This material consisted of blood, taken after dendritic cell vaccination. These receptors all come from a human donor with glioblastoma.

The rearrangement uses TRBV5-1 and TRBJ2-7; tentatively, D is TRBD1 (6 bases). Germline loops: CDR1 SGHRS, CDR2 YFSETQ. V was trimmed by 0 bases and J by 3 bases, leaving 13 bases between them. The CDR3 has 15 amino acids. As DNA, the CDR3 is TGCGCCAGCAGCTTGGAAGCCGGGACATACTACGAGCAGTACTTC. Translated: CASSLEAGTYYEQYF.

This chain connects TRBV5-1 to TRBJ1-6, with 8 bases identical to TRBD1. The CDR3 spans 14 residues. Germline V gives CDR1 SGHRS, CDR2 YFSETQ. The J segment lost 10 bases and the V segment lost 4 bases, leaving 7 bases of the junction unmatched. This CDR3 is CASSLGQGDSPLHF. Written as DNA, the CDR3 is TGCGCCAGCAGCCTCGGACAGGGTGACTCACCCCTCCACTTT.

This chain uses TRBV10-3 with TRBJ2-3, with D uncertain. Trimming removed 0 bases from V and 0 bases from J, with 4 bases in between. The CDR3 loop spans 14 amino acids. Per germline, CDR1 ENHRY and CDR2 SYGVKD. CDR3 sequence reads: CAISESTSTDTQYF. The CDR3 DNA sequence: TGTGCCATCAGTGAGTCAACTAGCACAGATACGCAGTATTTT.

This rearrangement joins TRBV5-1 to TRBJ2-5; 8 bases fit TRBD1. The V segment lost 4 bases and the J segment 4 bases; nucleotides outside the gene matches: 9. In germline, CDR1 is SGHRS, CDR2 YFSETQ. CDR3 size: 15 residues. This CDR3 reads CASSGQGQGGETQYF. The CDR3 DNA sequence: TGCGCCAGCAGCGGACAAGGACAGGGAGGAGAGACCCAGTACTTC.

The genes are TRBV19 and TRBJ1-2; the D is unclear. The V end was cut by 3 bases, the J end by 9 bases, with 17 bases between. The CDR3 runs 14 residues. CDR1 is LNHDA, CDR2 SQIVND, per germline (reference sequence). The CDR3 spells CASSMMSGGASYTF. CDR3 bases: TGTGCCAGTAGTATGATGTCGGGTGGAGCGAGCTACACCTTC.

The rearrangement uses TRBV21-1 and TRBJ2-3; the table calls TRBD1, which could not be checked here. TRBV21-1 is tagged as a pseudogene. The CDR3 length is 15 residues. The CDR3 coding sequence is TGTGCCAGCAGCTATAACCAGGGGAGCACAGATACGCAGTATTTT. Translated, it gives CASSYNQGSTDTQYF.

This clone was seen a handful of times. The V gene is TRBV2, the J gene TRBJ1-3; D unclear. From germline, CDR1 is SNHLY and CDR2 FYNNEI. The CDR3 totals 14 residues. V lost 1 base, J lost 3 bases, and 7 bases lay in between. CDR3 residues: CASSEGLLGNTIYF. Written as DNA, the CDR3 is TGTGCCAGCAGTGAAGGACTCCTTGGAAACACCATATATTTT.